The clone carrying this T cell receptor (beta chain) was seen more than once but under ten times. Its antigen is undetermined. These data belong to a study of identical twins. Study observations and caveats: Compared with models, monozygotic twins showed more out-of-frame TCR alpha sharing. Analyses of zero insertions could, in part, be confounded by invariant MAIT and iNKT cells. With abundant cord blood beta clonotypes, insertions were fewer; memory repertoires showed no such pattern.

Each cDNA held unique molecular identifiers, and template switching gave it a universal primer site. TCRdb reprocessed the 5' RACE reads with MiXCR, giving one entry per CDR3 protein. This sample yields 1.5 million to 2 million distinct CDR3 sequences, of which about 32% are seen a single time; roughly 0.3% belongs to the top ten. The germline V gene has CDR1 MDHEN and CDR2 SYDVKM. With V trimmed by 2 bases and J by 8 bases, 12 bases remained unmatched. The CDR3 loop spans 17 amino acids. The specimen was cord blood. The TCR was taken from a newborn girl in good health. The rearrangement links TRBV28 to TRBJ2-3; 11 bases are shared with TRBD2. CDR3 sequence: CASSLKDLAGGGGTQYF. The CDR3 bases are TGTGCCAGCAGTTTAAAGGACCTAGCGGGAGGAGGGGGTACGCAGTATTTT.